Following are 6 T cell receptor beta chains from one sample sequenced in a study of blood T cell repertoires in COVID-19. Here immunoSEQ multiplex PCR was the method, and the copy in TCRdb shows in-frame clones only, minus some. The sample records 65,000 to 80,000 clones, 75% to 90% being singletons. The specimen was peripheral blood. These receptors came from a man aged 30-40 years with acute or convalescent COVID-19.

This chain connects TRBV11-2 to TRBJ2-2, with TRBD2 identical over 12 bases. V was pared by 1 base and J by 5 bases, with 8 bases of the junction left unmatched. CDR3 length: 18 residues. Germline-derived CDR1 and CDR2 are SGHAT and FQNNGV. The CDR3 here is CASSLVGGTSGLTGELFF. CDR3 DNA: TGTGCCAGCAGCTTAGTAGGCGGGACTAGCGGGCTGACCGGGGAGCTGTTTTTT.

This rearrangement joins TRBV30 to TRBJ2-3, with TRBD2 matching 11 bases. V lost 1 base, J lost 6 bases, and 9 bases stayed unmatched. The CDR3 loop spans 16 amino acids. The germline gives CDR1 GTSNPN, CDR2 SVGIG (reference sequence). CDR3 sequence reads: CAWSELSSGGADTQYF. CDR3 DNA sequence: TGTGCCTGGAGTGAGTTGAGTAGCGGGGGGGCGGATACGCAGTATTTT.

The CDR3 is CAISEPPGLAGYNEQFF. The CDR3 bases are TGTGCCATCAGTGAGCCACCGGGACTAGCGGGATACAATGAGCAGTTCTTC. The chain recombines TRBV10-3 with TRBJ2-1, with 13 nucleotides matching TRBD2. The germline V gene encodes CDR1 ENHRY and CDR2 SYGVKD. The CDR3 runs to 17 residues. The J segment lost 4 bases and the V segment lost 2 bases, leaving 5 bases of the junction unmatched.

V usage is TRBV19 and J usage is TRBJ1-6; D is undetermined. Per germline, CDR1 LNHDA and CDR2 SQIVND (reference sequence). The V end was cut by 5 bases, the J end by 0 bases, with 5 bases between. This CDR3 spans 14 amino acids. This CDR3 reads CASSSSSYNSPLHF. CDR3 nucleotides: TGTGCCAGTAGTTCGAGCTCCTATAATTCACCCCTCCACTTT.

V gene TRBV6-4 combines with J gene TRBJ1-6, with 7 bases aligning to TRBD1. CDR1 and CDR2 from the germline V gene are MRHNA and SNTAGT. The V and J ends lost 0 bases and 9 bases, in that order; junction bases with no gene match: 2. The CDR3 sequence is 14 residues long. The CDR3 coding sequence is TGTGCCAGCAGTGACTCGCAGGGGGTTTCACCCCTCCACTTT. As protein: CASSDSQGVSPLHF.

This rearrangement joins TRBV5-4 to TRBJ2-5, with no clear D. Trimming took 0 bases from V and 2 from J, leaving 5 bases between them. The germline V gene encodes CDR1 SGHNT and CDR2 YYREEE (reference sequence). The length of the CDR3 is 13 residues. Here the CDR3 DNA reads TGTGCCAGCAGCTTGGAATCACAAGAGACCCAGTACTTC. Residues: CASSLESQETQYF.